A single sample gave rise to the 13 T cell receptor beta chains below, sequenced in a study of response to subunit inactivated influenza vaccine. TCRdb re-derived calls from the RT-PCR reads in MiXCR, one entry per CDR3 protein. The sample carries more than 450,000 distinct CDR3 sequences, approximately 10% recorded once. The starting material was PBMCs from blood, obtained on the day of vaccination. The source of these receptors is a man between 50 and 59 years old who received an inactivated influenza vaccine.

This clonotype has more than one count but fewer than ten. The CDR3 loop reads CASSFSQGNTEAFF. The CDR3 DNA reads as TGCGCCAGCAGCTTTTCGCAGGGGAACACTGAAGCTTTCTTT. The chain combines TRBV5-1 with TRBJ1-1, with a tentative D call TRBD1 (5 bases). CDR3 length: 14 amino acids. CDR1 is SGHRS, CDR2 YFSETQ, per germline. The V and J ends lost 2 bases and 1 base respectively, with 9 bases between them.

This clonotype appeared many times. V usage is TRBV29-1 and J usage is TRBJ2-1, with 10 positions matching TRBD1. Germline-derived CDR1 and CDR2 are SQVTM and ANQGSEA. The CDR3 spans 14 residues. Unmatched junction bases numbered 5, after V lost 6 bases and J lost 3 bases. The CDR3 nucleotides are TGCAGCGTGCCCCGGGACAGGGGCTACAATGAGCAGTTCTTC. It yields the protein CSVPRDRGYNEQFF.

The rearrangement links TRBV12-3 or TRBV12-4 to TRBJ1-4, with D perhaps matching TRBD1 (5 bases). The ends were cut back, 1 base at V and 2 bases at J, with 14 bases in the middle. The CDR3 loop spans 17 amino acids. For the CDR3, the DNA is TGTGCCAGCAGTTTAGAGGTGATGGGGCCCACTAATGAAAAACTGTTTTTT. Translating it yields CASSLEVMGPTNEKLFF.

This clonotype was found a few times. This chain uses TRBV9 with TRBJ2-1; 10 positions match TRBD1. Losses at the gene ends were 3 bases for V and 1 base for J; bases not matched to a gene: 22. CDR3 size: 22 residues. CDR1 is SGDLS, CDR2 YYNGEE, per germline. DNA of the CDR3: TGTGCCAGCAGCGGCGTTAGGCACCGGGACAGGGGTCGGTTAAGGTCCTACAATGAGCAGTTCTTC. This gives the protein CASSGVRHRDRGRLRSYNEQFF.

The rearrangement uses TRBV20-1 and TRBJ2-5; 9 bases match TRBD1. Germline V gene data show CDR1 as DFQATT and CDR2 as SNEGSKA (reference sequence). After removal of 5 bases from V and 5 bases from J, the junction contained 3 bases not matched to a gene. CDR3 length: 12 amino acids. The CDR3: CSALTGGETQYF. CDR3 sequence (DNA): TGCAGTGCTCTGACAGGGGGGGAGACCCAGTACTTC.

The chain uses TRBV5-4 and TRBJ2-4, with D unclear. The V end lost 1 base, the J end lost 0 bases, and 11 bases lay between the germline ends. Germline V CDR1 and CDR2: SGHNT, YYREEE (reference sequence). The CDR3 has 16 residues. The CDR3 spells CASSLIGRRAKNIQYF. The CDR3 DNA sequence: TGTGCCAGCAGCTTGATAGGACGGAGAGCCAAAAACATTCAGTACTTC.

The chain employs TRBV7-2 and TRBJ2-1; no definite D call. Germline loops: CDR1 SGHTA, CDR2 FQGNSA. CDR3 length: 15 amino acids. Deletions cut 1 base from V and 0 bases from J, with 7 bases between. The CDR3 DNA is TGTGCCAGCAGCTTAGACGGAAACTCCTACAATGAGCAGTTCTTC. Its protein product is CASSLDGNSYNEQFF.

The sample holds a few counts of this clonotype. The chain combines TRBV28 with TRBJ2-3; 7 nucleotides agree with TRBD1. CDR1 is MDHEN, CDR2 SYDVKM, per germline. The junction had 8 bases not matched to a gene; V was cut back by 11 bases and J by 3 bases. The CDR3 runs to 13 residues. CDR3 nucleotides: TGTGCCGCAGGGACAGAGGTGACAGATACGCAGTATTTT. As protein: CAAGTEVTDTQYF.

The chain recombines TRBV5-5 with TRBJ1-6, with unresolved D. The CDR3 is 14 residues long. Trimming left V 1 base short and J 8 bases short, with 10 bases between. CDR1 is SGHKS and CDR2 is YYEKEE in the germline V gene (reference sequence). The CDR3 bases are TGTGCCAGCAGCTTGCTTCTAGGCGATTCACCCCTCCACTTT. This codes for CASSLLLGDSPLHF.

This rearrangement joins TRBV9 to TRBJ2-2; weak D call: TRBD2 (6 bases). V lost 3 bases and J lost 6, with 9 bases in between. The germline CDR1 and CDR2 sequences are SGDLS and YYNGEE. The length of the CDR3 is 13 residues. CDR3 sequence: CASSERLAGELFF. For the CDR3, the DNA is TGTGCCAGCAGCGAAAGACTAGCCGGGGAGCTGTTTTTT.

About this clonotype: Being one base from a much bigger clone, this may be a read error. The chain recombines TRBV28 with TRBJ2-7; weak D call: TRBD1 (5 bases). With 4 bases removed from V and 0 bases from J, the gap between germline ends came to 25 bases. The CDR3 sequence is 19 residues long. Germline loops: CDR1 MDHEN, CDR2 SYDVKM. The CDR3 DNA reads TGTGCCAGCAGTTCCGTATCCCCCGGAGAAAGGGGTCGCTCCTACGAGCAGTACTTC. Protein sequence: CASSSVSPGERGRSYEQYF. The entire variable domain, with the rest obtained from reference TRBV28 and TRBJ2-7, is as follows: DVKVTQSSRYLVKRTGEKVFLECVQDMDHENMFWYRQDPGLGLRLIYFSYDVKMKEKGDIPEGYSVSREKKERFSLILESASTNQTSMYLCASSSVSPGERGRSYEQYFGPGTRLTVT.

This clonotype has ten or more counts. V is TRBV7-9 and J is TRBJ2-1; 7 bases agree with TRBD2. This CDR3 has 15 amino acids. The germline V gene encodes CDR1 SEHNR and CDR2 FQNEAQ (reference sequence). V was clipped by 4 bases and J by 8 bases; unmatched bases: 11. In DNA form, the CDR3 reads TGTGCCAGCAGCTCCCGAGCGGGGAGTAAGGATGAGCAGTTCTTC. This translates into CASSSRAGSKDEQFF.

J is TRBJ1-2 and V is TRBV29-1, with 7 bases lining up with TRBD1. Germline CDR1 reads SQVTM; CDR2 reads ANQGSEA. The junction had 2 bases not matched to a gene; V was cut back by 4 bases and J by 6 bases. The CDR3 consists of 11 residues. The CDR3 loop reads CSVGQGDGYTF. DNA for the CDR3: TGCAGCGTTGGACAGGGAGATGGCTACACCTTC.